This T cell receptor beta chain was recovered during a study of T cell changes during pregnancy in multiple sclerosis. This clone was counted a few times. The assay was immunoSEQ multiplex PCR, and TCRdb's table has in-frame clones only and misses some. The sample contains roughly 32,000 clones, around nine tenths of which appear only once. The CDR3 is 13 residues long. CDR1 and CDR2 from the germline V gene are LNHDA and SQIVND (reference sequence). Trimming cost V 8 bases and J 1 base, with 11 bases left between them. The sample was CD4+ T cells from peripheral blood mononuclear cells, taken in the second trimester of pregnancy. The rearrangement joins TRBV19 to TRBJ1-2; D possibly corresponds to TRBD1 (5 bases). This TCR derives from a female donor in good health, enrolled as a control in a pregnancy study. The CDR3 bases are TGTGCCAGTGGAGGGGTTGGTAACTATGGCTACACCTTC. Translating gives CASGGVGNYGYTF.